This T cell receptor (beta chain) was captured in a study of shared clonotypes between healthy human individuals. Some 28,000 T cell genomes (about 300 ng DNA) went into each PBMC replicate. TCRdb's copy holds only in-frame clones and misses some; the assay was immunoSEQ multiplex PCR. Among 470,000 or so clones, 70% to 85% were seen once, and the ten largest hold about 12%. Trimming shortened V by 3 bases and J by 5 bases, and 13 bases separated the two germline ends. Germline CDR1 and CDR2: SQVTM and ANQGSEA. This CDR3 is built from 13 residues. To note about this clone: What it binds is not known. This CDR3 is also generated by other DNA sequences in the sample.

General study results and limits: Clonotype sharing among donors was expected to depend on sequencing depth. It was only blood that was sampled, and tissue repertoires likely differ.

V is TRBV29-1 and J is TRBJ1-2; possible D gene TRBD1, 5 bases. The sequence derives from a woman aged 35 to 49 in good health. Some clones in this sample may be carry-over from other donors' samples. Sequenced sample: PBMCs. The CDR3 here is CSVERGTGYGYTF. Here the CDR3 DNA reads TGCAGCGTTGAGAGAGGGACGGGGTATGGCTACACCTTC.